Each of the 30 T cell receptor beta chains below was sequenced from the same sample in a study of cytomegalovirus exposure and HLA in healthy donors. Primers: 60 Vbeta forward and 13 Jbeta reverse. The protocol was immunoSEQ multiplex PCR, while the TCRdb copy is restricted to in-frame clones and leaves out a portion. This sample has 130,000 or so clones, with 75% to 80% found just once. Sequenced input: PBMCs. The receptors derive from a female donor in good health and CMV-seronegative.

The chain combines TRBV28 with TRBJ1-1; no clear D gene. V was shortened by 4 bases and J by 5 bases, with 11 bases between the two germline ends. CDR3 size: 13 residues. In germline, CDR1 is MDHEN, CDR2 SYDVKM. The CDR3 protein is CASSSPSGTEAFF. The CDR3, as DNA: TGTGCCAGCAGTTCTCCCTCGGGGACTGAAGCTTTCTTT.

This rearrangement joins TRBV28 to TRBJ2-3; 13 nucleotides agree with TRBD2. The CDR3 has 17 residues. J was trimmed by 4 bases and V by 2 bases; bases with no gene match: 6. Germline V gene sequence: CDR1 MDHEN, CDR2 SYDVKM. The CDR3 spells CASSLPQTSGRSDTQYF. The CDR3 DNA reads as TGTGCCAGCAGTTTACCGCAGACTAGCGGGAGGTCAGATACGCAGTATTTT.

The V gene is TRBV6-5, the J gene TRBJ2-7; TRBD1 matches 8 bases. This CDR3 is 14 amino acids long. Per germline, CDR1 MNHEY and CDR2 SVGAGI. The V segment lost 9 bases and the J segment 3 bases; nucleotides outside the gene matches: 10. CDR3 sequence (DNA): TGTGCCAGTTACCGGGACAGGTTAAGCTACGAGCAGTACTTC. Protein: CASYRDRLSYEQYF.

This rearrangement joins TRBV29-1 to TRBJ1-5; maybe TRBD1 (6 bases). Germline CDR1 and CDR2: SQVTM and ANQGSEA. CDR3 length equals 15 residues. Trimming removed 0 bases at V and 13 bases at J, with 22 bases between. CDR3 residues: CSVEDPQTGPGRQHF. The CDR3 nucleotides are TGCAGCGTTGAAGATCCTCAGACAGGACCGGGTAGGCAGCATTTT.

In its sample, this clone was seen once. The V and J genes are TRBV7-9 and TRBJ1-1; no clear D gene. There are 11 residues in the CDR3. Germline V lookup: CDR1 SEHNR, CDR2 FQNEAQ (reference sequence). Trimming removed 8 bases at V and 8 bases at J, with 12 bases between. CDR3: CASSSPREAFF. DNA of the CDR3: TGTGCCAGCTCCTCCCCTAGGGAAGCTTTCTTT.

This sequence joins TRBV12-5 and TRBJ2-7; 8 nucleotides align to TRBD1. The J segment lost 1 base and the V segment lost 6 bases, leaving 5 bases of the junction unmatched. CDR1 is LGHNT and CDR2 is FRNRAP in the germline V gene. This CDR3 has 14 amino acids. The CDR3 loop reads CASGQGDRSYEQYF. CDR3 sequence (DNA): TGTGCTAGTGGCCAGGGGGACAGGTCCTACGAGCAGTACTTC.

The CDR3 sequence is CASSTDRDGGYTF. As DNA, the CDR3 is TGCGCCAGCAGCACGGACAGGGACGGGGGCTACACCTTC. V usage is TRBV5-1 and J usage is TRBJ1-2; 8 nucleotides match TRBD1. V shed 4 bases and J 8 bases; nucleotides not matched to a gene: 7. Germline-derived CDR1 and CDR2 are SGHRS and YFSETQ. This CDR3 is built from 13 residues.

The genes are TRBV28 and TRBJ2-3, with D possibly matching TRBD1 (6 bases). The CDR3 runs 17 residues. The ends were cut back, 5 bases at V and 0 bases at J, with 18 bases in the middle. CDR1 MDHEN and CDR2 SYDVKM come from the germline V gene. The CDR3 sequence: CASSPPITGTSTDTQYF. The CDR3 bases are TGTGCCAGCAGTCCTCCCATAACAGGGACCAGCACAGATACGCAGTATTTT.

In its sample, this clone was seen many times. The chain combines TRBV9 with TRBJ1-2, with TRBD1 matching 7 bases. CDR3 length equals 15 residues. Germline lookup yields CDR1 SGDLS and CDR2 YYNGEE. Trimming removed 3 bases from V and 1 base from J; junction bases left unmatched: 6. CDR3 DNA: TGTGCCAGCAGCGCCGGGGGACAGAGTAACTATGGCTACACCTTC. As protein: CASSAGGQSNYGYTF.

This chain links TRBV28 with TRBJ1-2, with 9 bases identical to TRBD1. CDR1 and CDR2 from the germline V gene are MDHEN and SYDVKM. The length of the CDR3 is 15 residues. The V and J ends lost 4 bases and 2 bases, in that order; junction bases with no gene match: 5. CDR3 protein: CASSSTGTGNYGYTF. The CDR3 DNA reads as TGTGCCAGCAGTTCAACCGGGACAGGGAACTATGGCTACACCTTC.

The chain recombines TRBV28 with TRBJ2-7; the match to TRBD2 covers 15 bases. Germline CDR1 and CDR2: MDHEN and SYDVKM. With 5 bases clipped from V and 7 bases from J, the junction kept 6 bases outside the gene matches. This CDR3 has 15 residues. CDR3: CASSAVGTSGREQYF. The CDR3 coding sequence is TGTGCCAGCAGTGCGGTGGGGACTAGCGGGAGGGAGCAGTACTTC.

V and J are TRBV2 and TRBJ2-7, with D perhaps TRBD1 (5 bases). Per the germline V gene, CDR1 is SNHLY and CDR2 is FYNNEI. V lost 2 bases, J lost 4 bases, and 12 bases lay in between. The CDR3 covers 14 residues. The CDR3 here is CASSELGPEYEQYF. The CDR3 nucleotides read TGTGCCAGCAGTGAACTGGGGCCTGAGTACGAGCAGTACTTC. The full variable domain, with the rest looked up from reference TRBV2 and TRBJ2-7, is EPEVTQTPSHQVTQMGQEVILRCVPISNHLYFYWYRQILGQKVEFLVSFYNNEISEKSEIFDDQFSVERPDGSNFTLKIRSTKLEDSAMYFCASSELGPEYEQYFGPGTRLTVT.

The chain joins TRBV10-3 to TRBJ1-1, with a tentative D call TRBD1 (5 bases). Deletions cut 7 bases from V and 1 base from J, with 10 bases between. Germline V lookup: CDR1 ENHRY, CDR2 SYGVKD. This CDR3 is built from 13 residues. CDR3 region: CAITPDRNTEAFF. The CDR3 nucleotides read TGTGCCATCACCCCTGACAGGAACACTGAAGCTTTCTTT.

The J gene is TRBJ1-2, the V gene TRBV25-1; 11 bases fit TRBD1. CDR1 and CDR2 (germline): MGHDK, SYGVNS. The length of the CDR3 is 16 residues. V lost 0 bases, J lost 7 bases, and 7 bases stayed unmatched. CDR3 loop: CASSEYGLGQGAGYTF. The CDR3 DNA is TGTGCCAGCAGTGAATACGGATTAGGACAGGGGGCTGGCTACACCTTC.

V is TRBV30 and J is TRBJ2-1, with 13 positions matching TRBD2. Germline V gene data show CDR1 as GTSNPN and CDR2 as SVGIG (reference sequence). The CDR3 length is 17 residues. Trimming removed 2 bases from V and 3 bases from J; junction bases left unmatched: 7. The chain's CDR3 is CAWSPRTSGSNYNEQFF. The CDR3 DNA follows: TGTGCCTGGAGTCCTAGGACTAGCGGGAGTAACTACAATGAGCAGTTCTTC.

The rearrangement links TRBV28 to TRBJ1-5; D remains unclear. The V end was cut by 5 bases, the J end by 0 bases, with 5 bases between. CDR3 size: 13 residues. Germline V CDR1 and CDR2: MDHEN, SYDVKM. DNA for the CDR3: TGTGCCAGCAGTATTAGTAGCAATCAGCCCCAGCATTTT. The encoded protein is CASSISSNQPQHF.

The V and J genes are TRBV10-1 and TRBJ2-7; tentatively, D is TRBD1 (5 bases). Germline lookup yields CDR1 WNHNN and CDR2 SYGVQD (reference sequence). The CDR3 is 13 amino acids. Trimming took 6 bases from V and 3 from J, leaving 12 bases between them. CDR3 protein: CASRLGAGYEQYF. In nucleotides, the CDR3 is TGCGCCAGCAGGTTAGGGGCAGGCTACGAGCAGTACTTC.

The chain combines TRBV28 with TRBJ1-3; D may be TRBD1 (5 bases). This CDR3 has 17 amino acids. Germline lookup yields CDR1 MDHEN and CDR2 SYDVKM. V was cut by 6 bases and J by 3 bases, with 21 bases left in between. This chain's CDR3 is CASSSPSWGPDGNTIYF. In DNA, the CDR3 is TGTGCCAGCAGCAGTCCAAGTTGGGGCCCGGATGGAAACACCATATATTTT.

The V call is TRBV19, the J call TRBJ1-1, with 9 bases fitting TRBD1. The J segment lost 5 bases and the V segment lost 7 bases, leaving 11 bases of the junction unmatched. The CDR3 has 15 residues. CDR1 is LNHDA and CDR2 is SQIVND in the germline V gene (reference sequence). The CDR3 DNA follows: TGTGCCAGTAAGCTACAGGGGGCAGTAAGGACTGAAGCTTTCTTT. Amino acid sequence: CASKLQGAVRTEAFF.

The chain is built from TRBV6-4 and TRBJ1-1; the match to TRBD1 covers 9 bases. This CDR3 is 16 amino acids long. The germline CDR1 and CDR2 sequences are MRHNA and SNTAGT. J lost 3 bases, V lost 4 bases, and 9 bases had no gene match. CDR3: CASSAPQGAWDTEAFF. As DNA, the CDR3 is TGTGCCAGCAGTGCGCCACAGGGGGCGTGGGACACTGAAGCTTTCTTT.

This clone has a handful of counts. CDR3 amino acids: CASGADSSYNEQFF. The CDR3 DNA follows: TGTGCCAGCGGAGCTGATAGCTCCTACAATGAGCAGTTCTTC. The chain combines TRBV7-3 with TRBJ2-1, with D unclear. Trimming cost V 8 bases and J 0 bases, with 11 bases left between them. CDR1 is SGHTA, CDR2 FQGTGA, per germline. This CDR3 region has 14 residues.

The CDR3 bases are TGTGCCAGCAGTCTATTTGCAACTAATGAAAAACTGTTTTTT. Residues: CASSLFATNEKLFF. The rearrangement uses TRBV7-6 and TRBJ1-4; D gene ambiguous. Germline lookup yields CDR1 SGHVS and CDR2 FNYEAQ. V lost 6 bases and J 0 bases, leaving 8 bases between the germline ends. The CDR3 covers 14 residues.

This clone was observed once. The V call is TRBV30, the J call TRBJ2-7; TRBD2 matches 8 bases. Trimming took 1 base from V and 1 from J; bases not matched to a gene: 6. The CDR3 contains 15 residues. Germline V CDR1 and CDR2: GTSNPN, SVGIG (reference sequence). CDR3 in DNA: TGTGCCTGGAGTGCCCCGAGCGGGAGATCCTACGAGCAGTACTTC. Protein product: CAWSAPSGRSYEQYF.

In its sample, this clone was seen once. This chain uses TRBV5-4 with TRBJ1-1, with D possibly TRBD1 on 5 matching bases. CDR1 is SGHNT and CDR2 is YYREEE in the germline V gene (reference sequence). The CDR3 totals 15 residues. Trimming pared 0 bases from V and 3 bases from J, leaving 12 bases between. The CDR3 here is CASSLGQGRDTEAFF. The CDR3 nucleotides are TGTGCCAGCAGCTTGGGTCAGGGCAGGGACACTGAAGCTTTCTTT. Combining the CDR3 with reference TRBV5-4 and TRBJ1-1 gives the whole variable domain ETGVTQSPTHLIKTRGQQVTLRCSSQSGHNTVSWYQQALGQGPQFIFQYYREEENGRGNFPPRFSGLQFPNYSSELNVNALELDDSALYLCASSLGQGRDTEAFFGQGTRLTVV.

V and J are TRBV9 and TRBJ2-7; 7 positions agree with TRBD2. Germline values: CDR1 SGDLS, CDR2 YYNGEE. Losses at the gene ends were 0 bases for V and 1 base for J; bases not matched to a gene: 7. The CDR3 extends over 16 amino acids. The CDR3 nucleotides are TGTGCCAGCAGCGTAGCCGCTAGCGGTCTATCCTACGAGCAGTACTTC. It codes for CASSVAASGLSYEQYF.

The chain joins TRBV19 to TRBJ1-2; D unresolved. The CDR3 covers 14 residues. The V gene lost 1 base and the J gene lost 2 bases, with 8 bases spanning the gap. The V gene's germline CDR1 is LNHDA and CDR2 SQIVND (reference sequence). CDR3: CASSIANTNYGYTF. The CDR3 DNA reads TGTGCCAGTAGTATAGCGAACACCAACTATGGCTACACCTTC.

The count of this clone is one. The rearrangement joins TRBV5-8 to TRBJ1-1; D gene ambiguous. Trimming removed 5 bases from V and 7 bases from J, with 12 bases in between. The CDR3 extends over 12 amino acids. Germline V CDR1 and CDR2: SGHTS, YDEGEE. The CDR3 reads CASREGFSEAFF. DNA of the CDR3: TGTGCCAGCAGAGAGGGATTTAGTGAAGCTTTCTTT.

In DNA form, the CDR3 reads TGTGCCAGCAGCTTTTGGACTAGCGGGCAAGAGACCCAGTACTTC. This codes for CASSFWTSGQETQYF. V is TRBV7-2 and J is TRBJ2-5, with 11 bases lining up with TRBD2. Losses at the gene ends were 3 bases for V and 2 bases for J; bases not matched to a gene: 2. The CDR3 covers 15 residues. The germline CDR1 and CDR2 sequences are SGHTA and FQGNSA.

This clone was counted between two and nine times. V is TRBV6-5 and J is TRBJ1-1; TRBD1 agrees at 7 bases. The ends lost 6 bases at V and 2 bases at J; junction bases unmatched: 9. CDR3 size: 15 residues. Germline CDR1 MNHEY, CDR2 SVGAGI. CDR3 nucleotide sequence: TGTGCCAGCAGCCCCAGGACAGGTGGCAACACTGAAGCTTTCTTT. Its protein is CASSPRTGGNTEAFF.

V is TRBV29-1 and J is TRBJ1-2, with 10 bases matching TRBD1. The CDR3 sequence is 14 residues long. Germline CDR1 and CDR2: SQVTM and ANQGSEA. The ends lost 3 bases at V and 8 bases at J; junction bases unmatched: 9. CDR3 DNA: TGCAGCGTTGACCCGACAGGGGGCGCATTAGGCTACACCTTC. Residues: CSVDPTGGALGYTF. Complete variable domain (other parts from reference TRBV29-1 and TRBJ1-2): SAVISQKPSRDICQRGTSLTIQCQVDSQVTMMFWYRQQPGQSLTLIATANQGSEATYESGFVIDKFPISRPNLTFSTLTVSNMSPEDSSIYLCSVDPTGGALGYTFGSGTRLTVV.